The next 28 T cell receptor beta chains were all read from a single sample in a study of T cells after posttransplantation cyclophosphamide. Data came from immunoSEQ multiplex PCR; TCRdb stores just in-frame clones and leaves some out. The table includes several thousand clones, roughly 94% detected once. The sample taken for sequencing was naive CD4+ T cells sorted from PBMCs. The source of these receptors is a man aged 50-59 years.

CDR3 bases: TGCGCCAGCACCCCGGGACAGGGTGACTACGAGCAGTACTTC. Protein product: CASTPGQGDYEQYF. The chain combines TRBV5-1 with TRBJ2-7; 9 nucleotides match TRBD1. The CDR3 is made up of 14 amino acids. The J segment lost 3 bases and the V segment lost 6 bases, leaving 7 bases of the junction unmatched. Per the germline V gene, CDR1 is SGHRS and CDR2 is YFSETQ.

In nucleotides, the CDR3 is TGTGCCAGCAGCTTAGTCCCGTTGACTGGTTCCTACGAGCAGTACTTC. It specifies CASSLVPLTGSYEQYF. This chain uses TRBV5-6 with TRBJ2-7; D call uncertain. CDR1 is SGHDT and CDR2 is YYEEEE in the germline V gene. Trimming took off 2 bases at V and 1 base at J, with 16 bases between the two ends. The CDR3 runs 16 residues.

J is TRBJ2-7 and V is TRBV19; 10 bases match TRBD1. The CDR3 runs 14 residues. Per the germline V gene, CDR1 is LNHDA and CDR2 is SQIVND (reference sequence). Trimming cost V 9 bases and J 3 bases; bases outside gene matches: 8. Written as DNA, the CDR3 is TGTGCCAGCCGCCCGGGACAGGGGCTCTACGAGCAGTACTTC. Residues: CASRPGQGLYEQYF.

For this clone: Since the CDR3 does not end with the conserved phenylalanine or tryptophan, this likely comes from a read error. The chain carries TRBV5-4 and TRBJ1-2; no clear D. Trimming cost V 4 bases and J 1 base, with 14 bases left between them. CDR3 length: 15 amino acids. The germline CDR1 and CDR2 sequences are SGHNT and YYREEE (reference sequence). The CDR3 DNA follows: TGTGCCAGCAGCAGCGAGGTGACCGTTAACTATGGCTACACCCTC. This gives the protein CASSSEVTVNYGYTL.

The V and J genes are TRBV27 and TRBJ1-4; D perhaps matches TRBD1 (6 bases). Germline CDR1 is MNHEY and CDR2 is SMNVEV (reference sequence). V gave up 2 bases and J gave up 8 bases, with 9 bases separating them. The CDR3 contains 13 residues. CDR3 in amino acids: CASSLDQGEKLFF. In DNA, the CDR3 is TGTGCCAGCAGTTTAGACCAGGGGGAAAAACTGTTTTTT.

In nucleotides, the CDR3 is TGCGCCAGCAGCCAAGGCGCGTTTGGCACTAGCGGGTGGGGCAAACGAGCCAATGAGCAGTTCTTC. It is translated as CASSQGAFGTSGWGKRANEQFF. J is TRBJ2-1 and V is TRBV4-1, with 9 bases aligning to TRBD2. In germline, CDR1 is MGHRA, CDR2 YSYEKL. V lost 1 base to trimming and J lost 6 bases; unmatched junction nucleotides: 25. CDR3 length: 22 residues.

The chain recombines TRBV5-1 with TRBJ1-1; D ambiguous. CDR3 size: 13 residues. Germline V gene data show CDR1 as SGHRS and CDR2 as YFSETQ. V lost 1 base and J lost 0, with 4 bases in between. CDR3: CASSLSVNTEAFF. CDR3 in DNA: TGCGCCAGCAGCTTGTCAGTGAACACTGAAGCTTTCTTT. Full variable domain (remainder filled in from reference TRBV5-1 and TRBJ1-1): KAGVTQTPRYLIKTRGQQVTLSCSPISGHRSVSWYQQTPGQGLQFLFEYFSETQRNKGNFPGRFSGRQFSNSRSEMNVSTLELGDSALYLCASSLSVNTEAFFGQGTRLTVV.

This chain uses TRBV5-1 with TRBJ2-1; maybe TRBD1 (6 bases). Germline V lookup: CDR1 SGHRS, CDR2 YFSETQ. V was pared by 0 bases and J by 6 bases, with 10 bases between. There are 14 residues in the CDR3. CDR3 protein: CASSLGTEGNEQFF. The CDR3 region has the DNA TGCGCCAGCAGCTTGGGGACAGAGGGCAATGAGCAGTTCTTC.

V usage is TRBV5-5 and J usage is TRBJ1-2; 7 bases line up with TRBD1. From germline, CDR1 is SGHKS and CDR2 YYEKEE (reference sequence). The V segment lost 3 bases and the J segment 8 bases; nucleotides outside the gene matches: 13. This CDR3 is built from 15 residues. The DNA for the CDR3 is TGTGCCAGCAGCTCCCCTGGGACAGCCGGGTGGGGCTACACCTTC. This sequence encodes CASSSPGTAGWGYTF.

V is TRBV9 and J is TRBJ1-2; perhaps TRBD1 as D (5 bases). The germline V and J ends were trimmed by 2 bases and 4 bases, with 12 bases remaining between them. Germline values: CDR1 SGDLS, CDR2 YYNGEE. CDR3 length: 14 residues. DNA for the CDR3: TGTGCCAGCAGCGTCTTCGACAGCACCTATGGCTACACCTTC. This translates into CASSVFDSTYGYTF.

The genes are TRBV9 and TRBJ1-2; D perhaps matches TRBD1 (5 bases). Germline CDR1 reads SGDLS; CDR2 reads YYNGEE. The CDR3 has 16 amino acids. Trimming removed 0 bases from V and 5 bases from J, with 17 bases in between. CDR3 sequence (DNA): TGTGCCAGCAGCGTAGCCGGGCGGGGCGCAGGGTATGGCTACACCTTC. Amino acid sequence: CASSVAGRGAGYGYTF.

The chain links TRBV19 to TRBJ1-1; D unresolved. Trimming cost V 7 bases and J 4 bases, with 13 bases left between them. The CDR3 is 13 residues long. Germline V gene lookup returns CDR1 LNHDA and CDR2 SQIVND (reference sequence). As DNA, the CDR3 is TGTGCCAGTACCAGAGATCGGGGCACTGAAGCTTTCTTT. This encodes CASTRDRGTEAFF.

The chain joins TRBV27 to TRBJ2-1, with 8 bases that match TRBD2. The CDR3 sequence is 14 residues long. CDR1 and CDR2 from the germline V gene are MNHEY and SMNVEV (reference sequence). Trimming at V came to 7 bases and at J to 2 bases, leaving 4 bases not matched to a gene. The CDR3 sequence: CASTSGSPYNEQFF. CDR3 sequence (DNA): TGTGCCAGCACCAGCGGGAGCCCCTACAATGAGCAGTTCTTC.

The sample holds one count of this clone. V is TRBV10-3 and J is TRBJ1-4; D is undetermined. Trimming removed 0 bases from V and 3 bases from J, with 8 bases in between. This CDR3 comprises 15 residues. CDR1 is ENHRY and CDR2 is SYGVKD in the germline V gene. The CDR3 loop is CAISESGLANEKLFF. CDR3 bases: TGTGCCATCAGTGAGTCCGGTCTGGCTAATGAAAAACTGTTTTTT.

The chain carries TRBV7-2 and TRBJ1-2; D uncertain. Trimming cost V 2 bases and J 4 bases, with 14 bases left between them. Germline values: CDR1 SGHTA, CDR2 FQGNSA. The CDR3 is 15 residues long. CDR3 region: CASSLSPWAAYGYTF. The CDR3 DNA is TGTGCCAGCAGCTTATCTCCGTGGGCAGCCTATGGCTACACCTTC.

This chain links TRBV6-1 with TRBJ2-7; 9 nucleotides line up with TRBD2. This CDR3 comprises 14 residues. Germline CDR1 MNHNS, CDR2 SASEGT. The V gene end was trimmed by 7 bases and the J gene end by 4 bases; junction bases not matched to a gene: 8. The CDR3 DNA sequence: TGTGCCAGCACAGCCGGGACTAGCTTTTACGAGCAGTACTTC. Encoded protein: CASTAGTSFYEQYF.

This clone has a single count. V gene TRBV28 combines with J gene TRBJ2-5; D is ambiguous. The CDR3 extends over 13 amino acids. Germline values: CDR1 MDHEN, CDR2 SYDVKM. Trimming pared 4 bases from V and 2 bases from J, leaving 8 bases between. The CDR3 here is CASSSPGQETQYF. The DNA for the CDR3 is TGTGCCAGCAGTTCCCCCGGGCAAGAGACCCAGTACTTC.

This chain links TRBV5-5 with TRBJ1-1; 8 bases map to TRBD1. Losses at the gene ends were 2 bases for V and 0 bases for J; bases not matched to a gene: 6. The CDR3 totals 16 residues. The V gene's germline CDR1 is SGHKS and CDR2 YYEKEE (reference sequence). CDR3 in amino acids: CASSLGQGHMNTEAFF. The CDR3 nucleotides are TGTGCCAGCAGCTTAGGACAGGGCCACATGAACACTGAAGCTTTCTTT.

The chain combines TRBV19 with TRBJ2-7, with 7 bases matching TRBD1. There are 13 residues in the CDR3. V shed 8 bases and J 6 bases; nucleotides not matched to a gene: 10. Germline V gene sequence: CDR1 LNHDA, CDR2 SQIVND (reference sequence). The CDR3 protein is CASSSTGTIEQYF. As DNA, the CDR3 is TGTGCCAGTTCGTCGACAGGGACAATCGAGCAGTACTTC.

The rearrangement uses TRBV11-3 and TRBJ2-1, with 9 bases aligning to TRBD2. This CDR3 contains 15 residues. J gave up 9 bases and V 2 bases, and 8 bases lay outside the gene matches. Germline V lookup: CDR1 SGHNT, CDR2 YENEEA. The CDR3 protein is CASSLRAGGKGEQFF. As DNA, the CDR3 is TGTGCCAGCAGCTTAAGAGCGGGAGGCAAGGGTGAGCAGTTCTTC.

J is TRBJ2-5 and V is TRBV5-1; weak D call: TRBD1 (6 bases). The DNA matches TRBJ2-7 better at its end, which makes the J call doubtful. CDR3 length: 16 residues. The germline V gene has CDR1 SGHRS and CDR2 YFSETQ. The DNA of the CDR3 is TGCGCCAGCAGCTTGGTCTGGACAGAGAGTAACTACGAGCAGTACTTC. Amino acid sequence: CASSLVWTESNYEQYF.

The chain employs TRBV9 and TRBJ2-5; D is possibly TRBD1 (6 bases). Trimming removed 8 bases at V and 1 base at J, with 18 bases between. This CDR3 contains 15 residues. CDR1 and CDR2 (germline): SGDLS, YYNGEE. CDR3 coding DNA: TGTGCCAGGACCTCGAGGGTAGGGGGCCAAGAGACCCAGTACTTC. Residues: CARTSRVGGQETQYF.

The chain combines TRBV30 with TRBJ1-2; D not resolved. The CDR3 has 12 residues. Trimming left V 4 bases short and J 5 bases short, with 11 bases between. CDR1 is GTSNPN and CDR2 is SVGIG in the germline V gene (reference sequence). CDR3 nucleotides: TGTGCCTGGAATCCCCAAAATTATGGCTACACCTTC. Its translation: CAWNPQNYGYTF.

The CDR3 coding sequence is TGTGCCAGCACCCTCTACGCCACTAACTATGGCTACACCTTC. This sequence encodes CASTLYATNYGYTF. The rearrangement joins TRBV5-4 to TRBJ1-2; D remains ambiguous. CDR3 size: 14 residues. Trimming removed 6 bases from V and 0 bases from J, with 12 bases in between. Germline loops: CDR1 SGHNT, CDR2 YYREEE (reference sequence).

J is TRBJ2-7 and V is TRBV9; 7 bases align to TRBD1. The germline V gene encodes CDR1 SGDLS and CDR2 YYNGEE. J lost 3 bases, V lost 3 bases, and 0 bases had no gene match. CDR3 length: 12 amino acids. CDR3 bases: TGTGCCAGCAGCGCAGGGGGCTACGAGCAGTACTTC. Translated, it gives CASSAGGYEQYF.

For this clone: At one boundary the junction diverges from the germline segment, which might be a read error. The V and J genes are TRBV7-7 and TRBJ2-1; no reliable D call. In germline, CDR1 is SSHAT, CDR2 FNYEAQ (reference sequence). The CDR3 sequence is 12 residues long. CDR3 coding DNA: TGTGCTAGCAGCCCAGAGCGAGGAGAGCAGTTCTTC. Translated: CASSPERGEQFF.

The chain recombines TRBV20-1 with TRBJ2-7; D remains unclear. From germline, CDR1 is DFQATT and CDR2 SNEGSKA (reference sequence). This CDR3 comprises 11 residues. Between the trimmed V and J ends, which lost 6 bases and 2 bases, there was a span of 8 bases. CDR3 in amino acids: CSAATAYEQYF. In DNA form, the CDR3 reads TGCAGTGCAGCGACTGCCTACGAGCAGTACTTC.

The gene calls are TRBV15 and TRBJ2-2, with TRBD1 matching over 8 bases. V lost 5 bases, J lost 6 bases, and 5 bases stayed unmatched. This CDR3 is built from 14 residues. Germline V lookup: CDR1 LNHNV, CDR2 YYDKDF (reference sequence). The CDR3 region has the DNA TGTGCCACCAGCCGGGACAGGATGGCCGGGGAGCTGTTTTTT. It specifies CATSRDRMAGELFF.